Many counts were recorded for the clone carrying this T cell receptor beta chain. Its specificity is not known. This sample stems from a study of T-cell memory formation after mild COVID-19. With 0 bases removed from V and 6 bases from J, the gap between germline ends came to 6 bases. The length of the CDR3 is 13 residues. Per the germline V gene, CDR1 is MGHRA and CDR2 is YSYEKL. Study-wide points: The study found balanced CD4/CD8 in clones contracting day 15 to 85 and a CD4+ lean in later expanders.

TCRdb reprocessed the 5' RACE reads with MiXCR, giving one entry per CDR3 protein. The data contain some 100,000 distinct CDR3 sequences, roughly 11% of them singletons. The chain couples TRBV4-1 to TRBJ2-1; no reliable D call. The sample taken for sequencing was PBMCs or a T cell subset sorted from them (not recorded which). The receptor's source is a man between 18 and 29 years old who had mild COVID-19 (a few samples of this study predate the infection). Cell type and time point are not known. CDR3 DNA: TGCGCCAGCAGCCAAGATGTAAGCAATGAGCAGTTCTTC. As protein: CASSQDVSNEQFF.